This TCR beta chain was documented in a study of T cell responses to AZD1222 COVID-19 vaccine. General observations from the study: Nearly half of spike-specific TCRs reportedly target variant regions that are unmutated in the B.1.351 and B.1.1.7 variants. Spike as a whole was targeted by vaccine-associated CD4 TCRs, dominant at 160-218 and 743-854. The repertoires were collected only after the peak T cell response. It should be noted that donors were predominantly white British and more often female, and clonal diversity was possibly underestimated.

Profiled with immunoSEQ multiplex PCR; TCRdb holds only in-frame clones, not every one. The sample has about 140,000 clones, 85% to 95% seen once. V lost 0 bases, J lost 3 bases, and 8 bases lay in between. Germline V CDR1 and CDR2: LNHNV, YYDKDF (reference sequence). The CDR3 sequence is 14 residues long. Remarks on this clone: The antigen is not known.

This TCR came from an adult in good health. The source was peripheral blood, collected on day 0 of MenACWY control vaccination. The genes are TRBV15 and TRBJ2-5; D is undetermined. CDR3 nucleotide sequence: TGTGCCACCAGCAGAGAAGGCAGCGAAGAGACCCAGTACTTC. This sequence encodes CATSREGSEETQYF.